These T cell receptor beta chains were read from a single sample in a study of PD-L1 blockade in urothelial cancer. Profiled with immunoSEQ multiplex PCR; TCRdb holds only in-frame clones, not every one. Among around 86,000 clones listed, about 82% were seen once. The specimen comprised PBMCs, sampled around atezolizumab (anti-PD-L1) treatment. Source of these receptors: a man aged 35-49 years with urothelial cancer. Both conserved end residues are part of each CDR3. A D gene is named only where the DNA matches it firmly. Clone sizes are given selectively: once, few, many, or a class where the clone is expanded.

V gene: TRBV27
D gene: .
J gene: TRBJ2-2
clone size: .
CDR3 DNA: TGTGCCAGCAGTTTATTAGGCGTCCACAACCAGGGAGGCACCGGGGAGCTGTTTTTT
CDR3 protein: CASSLLGVHNQGGTGELFF

V gene: TRBV7-2
D gene: TRBD1
J gene: TRBJ2-1
clone size: .
CDR3 DNA: TGTGCCAGCAGCTTATGGGGCAGGGGGCATAGGGATGAGCAGTTCTTC
CDR3 protein: CASSLWGRGHRDEQFF

V gene: TRBV7-2
D gene: TRBD1
J gene: TRBJ2-1
clone size: .
CDR3 DNA: TGTGCCAGCAGCTTAATGGGACAGGGTGATGAGCAGTTCTTC
CDR3 protein: CASSLMGQGDEQFF

V gene: TRBV5-5
D gene: .
J gene: TRBJ2-7
clone size: .
CDR3 DNA: TGTGCCAGCAGCTTGGCTATTTCCTACGAGCAGTACTTC
CDR3 protein: CASSLAISYEQYF

V gene: TRBV6-4
D gene: .
J gene: TRBJ2-5
clone size: .
CDR3 DNA: TGTGCCAGCAGTGAAGTCCCGGGGGTGACCCAGTACTTC
CDR3 protein: CASSEVPGVTQYF

V gene: TRBV7-6
D gene: .
J gene: TRBJ2-1
clone size: .
CDR3 DNA: TGTGCCAGCAGCTTAAGAGGGAGCTTAAATGAGCAGTTCTTC
CDR3 protein: CASSLRGSLNEQFF

V gene: TRBV19
D gene: TRBD1
J gene: TRBJ1-1
clone size: .
CDR3 DNA: TGTGCCAGTAAAGGGGGACAGGGCGCTGAAGCTTTCTTT
CDR3 protein: CASKGGQGAEAFF

V gene: TRBV28
D gene: TRBD2
J gene: TRBJ2-1
clone size: few
CDR3 DNA: TGTGCCAGCAGACTCTACTCCGGGACTAGGAGGGGGACCGATGAGCAGTTCTTC
CDR3 protein: CASRLYSGTRRGTDEQFF

V gene: TRBV7-8
D gene: TRBD2
J gene: TRBJ2-2
clone size: .
CDR3 DNA: TGTGCCAGCAGCTTAGTGGGACTAGCCGGCGGGGAGCTGTTTTTT
CDR3 protein: CASSLVGLAGGELFF

V gene: TRBV18
D gene: .
J gene: TRBJ1-4
clone size: .
CDR3 DNA: TGTGCCAGCTCATCCCAGGCAGGGTCGGGTGAAAAACTGTTTTTT
CDR3 protein: CASSSQAGSGEKLFF

V gene: TRBV7-8
D gene: TRBD1
J gene: TRBJ2-5
clone size: .
CDR3 DNA: TGTGCCAGCAGCTTAGGGGGACAGGGGTTAGGTGAGACCCAGTACTTC
CDR3 protein: CASSLGGQGLGETQYF

V gene: TRBV4-2
D gene: .
J gene: TRBJ2-1
clone size: .
CDR3 DNA: TGTGCCAGCAGCCAAGAGAGTGGCGGGTTTAGCTCCTACAATGAGCAGTTCTTC
CDR3 protein: CASSQESGGFSSYNEQFF

V gene: TRBV15
D gene: .
J gene: TRBJ2-1
clone size: .
CDR3 DNA: TGTGCCACCTTGGCTCCTAGCGCCTCCTACAATGAGCAGTTCTTC
CDR3 protein: CATLAPSASYNEQFF

V gene: TRBV9
D gene: .
J gene: TRBJ2-2
clone size: .
CDR3 DNA: TGTGCCAGCAGCACTTTGGGGGCGTTCGGGGAGCTGTTTTTT
CDR3 protein: CASSTLGAFGELFF

V gene: TRBV18
D gene: .
J gene: TRBJ2-7
clone size: .
CDR3 DNA: TGTGCCAGCTCACCGGGGGGGGCTGGATCCTACGAGCAGTACTTC
CDR3 protein: CASSPGGAGSYEQYF

V gene: TRBV7-2
D gene: TRBD2
J gene: TRBJ2-7
clone size: .
CDR3 DNA: TGTGCCAGTGAAAGCGGGGGGACCTACGAGCAGTACTTC
CDR3 protein: CASESGGTYEQYF

V gene: TRBV5-1
D gene: TRBD2
J gene: TRBJ2-6
clone size: .
CDR3 DNA: TGCGCCAGCAGCTCATGGCGGGGGGCGCGAGGGGCCAACGTCCTGACTTTC
CDR3 protein: CASSSWRGARGANVLTF

V gene: TRBV5-6
D gene: .
J gene: TRBJ1-4
clone size: .
CDR3 DNA: TGTGCCACCGCGGGGGCAACTAATGAAAAACTGTTTTTT
CDR3 protein: CATAGATNEKLFF

V gene: TRBV27
D gene: TRBD1
J gene: TRBJ1-5
clone size: .
CDR3 DNA: TGTGCCAGCAGTGAGGGGACAGGGTTCTCCCTAAATCAGCCCCAGCATTTT
CDR3 protein: CASSEGTGFSLNQPQHF

V gene: TRBV5-1
D gene: .
J gene: TRBJ2-2
clone size: .
CDR3 DNA: TGCGCCAGCAGCTTGGTCCTCAACACCGGGGAGCTGTTTTTT
CDR3 protein: CASSLVLNTGELFF

V gene: TRBV6-1
D gene: .
J gene: TRBJ2-3
clone size: .
CDR3 DNA: TGTGCCAGCACCCCCCTCGTGGGGAGTGATACGCAGTATTTT
CDR3 protein: CASTPLVGSDTQYF

V gene: TRBV14
D gene: TRBD1
J gene: TRBJ2-2
clone size: .
CDR3 DNA: TGTGCCAGCAGCCAAGGTCAGGGGGCGACCGGGGAGCTGTTTTTT
CDR3 protein: CASSQGQGATGELFF